This T cell receptor (beta chain) derives from a study of T cells after yellow fever vaccination. V lost 5 bases, J lost 5 bases, and 3 bases stayed unmatched. CDR1 is LGHDT and CDR2 is YNNKEL in the germline V gene (reference sequence). CDR3 length: 14 residues. 5'RACE template switching produced TCR cDNA carrying a universal primer site and UMIs. MiXCR, run by TCRdb on the 5' RACE reads, gives a single entry per CDR3 protein. Here the sample spans 620,000 or so distinct CDR3 sequences, roughly an eighth being singletons. The source was PBMCs, collected on the day of the yellow fever booster vaccination. The sequence was collected from a man aged 25-40 years who received the YFV17D yellow fever vaccine. This sequence joins TRBV3-1 and TRBJ1-4; 9 nucleotides line up with TRBD1. The CDR3 bases are TGTGCCAGCAGCACGACAGGGGGAAATGAAAAACTGTTTTTT. Translating gives CASSTTGGNEKLFF.